This TCR beta chain appears in the sequencing data of a study of cytomegalovirus exposure and HLA in healthy donors. It was with 60 Vbeta and 13 Jbeta primers that the PCR ran. Profiled with immunoSEQ multiplex PCR; TCRdb holds only in-frame clones, not every one. Here the sample spans over 150,000 clones, roughly 77% being singletons. The CDR3 runs to 15 residues. The J segment lost 5 bases and the V segment lost 4 bases, leaving 12 bases of the junction unmatched. Per germline, CDR1 SGHRS and CDR2 YFSETQ. What was sequenced was PBMCs. The sequence was collected from a woman aged 45-65 years in good health and CMV-seropositive. The V gene is TRBV5-1, the J gene TRBJ2-7; TRBD2 matches 7 bases. In DNA form, the CDR3 reads TGCGCCAGCAGCACCGGGACTAAGGCTTTCCACGAGCAGTACTTC. It yields the protein CASSTGTKAFHEQYF.